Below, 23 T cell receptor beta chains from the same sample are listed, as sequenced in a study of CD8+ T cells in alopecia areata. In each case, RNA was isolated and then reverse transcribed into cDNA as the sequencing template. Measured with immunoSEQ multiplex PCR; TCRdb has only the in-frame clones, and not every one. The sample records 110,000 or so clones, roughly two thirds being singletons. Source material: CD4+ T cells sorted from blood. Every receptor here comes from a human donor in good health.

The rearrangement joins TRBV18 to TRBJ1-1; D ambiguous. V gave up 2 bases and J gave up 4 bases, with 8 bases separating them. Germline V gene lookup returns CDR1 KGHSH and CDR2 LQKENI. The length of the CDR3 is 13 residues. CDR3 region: CASSPILGTEAFF. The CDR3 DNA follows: TGTGCCAGCTCACCAATTCTGGGCACTGAAGCTTTCTTT.

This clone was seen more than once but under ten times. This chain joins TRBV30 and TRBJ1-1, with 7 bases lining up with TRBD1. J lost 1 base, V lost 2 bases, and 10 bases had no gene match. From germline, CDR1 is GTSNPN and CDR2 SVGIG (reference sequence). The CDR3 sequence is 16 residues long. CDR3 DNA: TGTGCCTGGAGTTATCCAGAAGGGGGCTGGAACACTGAAGCTTTCTTT. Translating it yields CAWSYPEGGWNTEAFF.

As DNA, the CDR3 is TGTGCCAGCAGCAGCAAACAGGGGGCGGAGACCCAGTACTTC. Its protein product is CASSSKQGAETQYF. This sequence joins TRBV5-4 and TRBJ2-5, with 9 bases that match TRBD1. The V gene's germline CDR1 is SGHNT and CDR2 YYREEE (reference sequence). The CDR3 is 14 residues long. The V and J ends lost 4 bases and 5 bases, in that order; junction bases with no gene match: 6. The full variable domain, completed using reference TRBV5-4 and TRBJ2-5, is ETGVTQSPTHLIKTRGQQVTLRCSSQSGHNTVSWYQQALGQGPQFIFQYYREEENGRGNFPPRFSGLQFPNYSSELNVNALELDDSALYLCASSSKQGAETQYFGPGTRLLVL.

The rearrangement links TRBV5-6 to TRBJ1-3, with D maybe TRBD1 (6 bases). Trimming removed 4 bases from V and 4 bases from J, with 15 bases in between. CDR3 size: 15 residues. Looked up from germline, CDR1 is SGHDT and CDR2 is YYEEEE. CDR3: CASSAGQLWGNTIYF. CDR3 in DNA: TGTGCCAGCAGCGCCGGACAGCTCTGGGGAAACACCATATATTTT.

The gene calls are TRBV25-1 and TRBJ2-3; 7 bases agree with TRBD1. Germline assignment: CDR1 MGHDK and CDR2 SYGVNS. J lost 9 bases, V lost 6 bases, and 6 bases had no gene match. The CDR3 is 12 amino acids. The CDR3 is CASRQGSGTQYF. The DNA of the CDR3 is TGTGCCAGCAGACAGGGGTCAGGGACGCAGTATTTT.

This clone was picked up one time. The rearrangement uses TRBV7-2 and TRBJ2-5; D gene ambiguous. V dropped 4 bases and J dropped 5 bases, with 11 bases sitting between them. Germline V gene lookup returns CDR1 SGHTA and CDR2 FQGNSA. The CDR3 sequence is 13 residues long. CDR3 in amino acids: CASSWGLGETQYF. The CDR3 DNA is TGTGCCAGCAGCTGGGGTTTGGGGGAGACCCAGTACTTC. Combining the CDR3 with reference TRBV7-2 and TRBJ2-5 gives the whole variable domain GAGVSQSPSNKVTEKGKDVELRCDPISGHTALYWYRQSLGQGLEFLIYFQGNSAPDKSGLPSDRFSAERTGGSVSTLTIQRTQQEDSAVYLCASSWGLGETQYFGPGTRLLVL.

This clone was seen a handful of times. CDR3 coding DNA: TGTGCCAGCAGCATCATGACAGGGAATAATAACATTCAGTACTTC. Its protein is CASSIMTGNNNIQYF. The chain has TRBV7-2 and TRBJ2-4; TRBD1 agrees at 7 bases. Germline CDR1 is SGHTA and CDR2 is FQGNSA. After removal of 5 bases from V and 7 bases from J, the junction contained 11 bases not matched to a gene. The CDR3 runs to 15 residues.

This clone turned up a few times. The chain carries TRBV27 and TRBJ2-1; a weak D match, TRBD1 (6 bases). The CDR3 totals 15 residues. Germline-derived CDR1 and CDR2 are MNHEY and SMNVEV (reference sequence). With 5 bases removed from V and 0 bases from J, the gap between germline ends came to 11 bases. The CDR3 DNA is TGTGCCAGCAGTCCGAGAGGGGGCTCCTACAATGAGCAGTTCTTC. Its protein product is CASSPRGGSYNEQFF.

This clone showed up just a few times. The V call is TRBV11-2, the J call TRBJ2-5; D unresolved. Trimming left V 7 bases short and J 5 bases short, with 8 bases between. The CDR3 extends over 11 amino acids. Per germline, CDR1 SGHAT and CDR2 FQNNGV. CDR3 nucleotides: TGTGCCAGCACCCTAGGGGAGACCCAGTACTTC. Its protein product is CASTLGETQYF. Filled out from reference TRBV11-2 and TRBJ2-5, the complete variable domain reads EAGVAQSPRYKIIEKRQSVAFWCNPISGHATLYWYQQILGQGPKLLIQFQNNGVVDDSQLPKDRFSAERLKGVDSTLKIQPAKLEDSAVYLCASTLGETQYFGPGTRLLVL.

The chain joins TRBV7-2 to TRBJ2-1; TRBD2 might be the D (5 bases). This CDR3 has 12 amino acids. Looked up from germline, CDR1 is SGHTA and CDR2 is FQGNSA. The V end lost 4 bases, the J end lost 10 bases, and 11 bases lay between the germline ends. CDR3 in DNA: TGTGCCAGCAGCTCCCGGAGGAGGGAGCAGTTCTTC. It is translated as CASSSRRREQFF.

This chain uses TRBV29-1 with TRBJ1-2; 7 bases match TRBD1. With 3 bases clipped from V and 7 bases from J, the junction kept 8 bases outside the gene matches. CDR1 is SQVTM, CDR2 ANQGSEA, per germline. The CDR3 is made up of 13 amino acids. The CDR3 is CSVDWDSGPGYTF. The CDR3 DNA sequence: TGCAGCGTTGATTGGGACAGCGGGCCTGGCTACACCTTC.

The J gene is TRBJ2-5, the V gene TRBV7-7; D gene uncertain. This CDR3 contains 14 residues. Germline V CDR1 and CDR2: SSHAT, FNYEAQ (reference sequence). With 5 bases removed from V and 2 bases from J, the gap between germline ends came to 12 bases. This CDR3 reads CASSTRASQETQYF. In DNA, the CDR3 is TGTGCCAGCAGCACCCGGGCATCTCAAGAGACCCAGTACTTC.

The CDR3 protein is CASVETSNTEAFF. Here the CDR3 DNA reads TGTGCCAGCGTGGAGACTTCGAACACTGAAGCTTTCTTT. The chain has TRBV2 and TRBJ1-1; D gene ambiguous. The CDR3 has 13 amino acids. V gave up 8 bases and J gave up 1 base, with 11 bases separating them. The germline V gene has CDR1 SNHLY and CDR2 FYNNEI.

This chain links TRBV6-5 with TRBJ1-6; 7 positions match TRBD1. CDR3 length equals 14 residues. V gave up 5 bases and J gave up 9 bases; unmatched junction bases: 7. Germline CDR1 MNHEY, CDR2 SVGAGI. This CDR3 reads CASSDQGQSSPLHF. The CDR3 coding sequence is TGTGCCAGCAGTGACCAGGGACAGAGTTCACCCCTCCACTTT.

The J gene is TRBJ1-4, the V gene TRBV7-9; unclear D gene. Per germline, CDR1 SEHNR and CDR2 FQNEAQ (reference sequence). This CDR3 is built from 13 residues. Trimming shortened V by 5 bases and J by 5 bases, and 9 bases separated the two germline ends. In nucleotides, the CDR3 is TGTGCCAGCAGCCGGAGTCCGAATGAAAAACTGTTTTTT. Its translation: CASSRSPNEKLFF.

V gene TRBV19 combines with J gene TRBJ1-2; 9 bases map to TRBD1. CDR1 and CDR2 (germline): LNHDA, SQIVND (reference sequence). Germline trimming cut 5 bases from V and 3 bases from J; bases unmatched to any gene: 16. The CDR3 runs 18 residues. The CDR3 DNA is TGTGCCAGTAGTCCGACCGGGACAGGGACGCCGAAAGACTATGGCTACACCTTC. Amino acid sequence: CASSPTGTGTPKDYGYTF.

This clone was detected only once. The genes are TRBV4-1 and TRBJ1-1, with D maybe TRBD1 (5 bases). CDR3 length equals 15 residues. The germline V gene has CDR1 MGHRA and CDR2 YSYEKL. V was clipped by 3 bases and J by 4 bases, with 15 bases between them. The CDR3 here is CASSHALGGSTEAFF. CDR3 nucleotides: TGCGCCAGCAGCCATGCGTTGGGGGGGAGCACTGAAGCTTTCTTT.

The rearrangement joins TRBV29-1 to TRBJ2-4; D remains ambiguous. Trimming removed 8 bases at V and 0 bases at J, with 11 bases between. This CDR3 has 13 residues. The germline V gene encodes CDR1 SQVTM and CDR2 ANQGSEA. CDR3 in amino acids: CSFKAVAKNIQYF. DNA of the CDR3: TGCAGCTTTAAGGCGGTAGCCAAAAACATTCAGTACTTC.

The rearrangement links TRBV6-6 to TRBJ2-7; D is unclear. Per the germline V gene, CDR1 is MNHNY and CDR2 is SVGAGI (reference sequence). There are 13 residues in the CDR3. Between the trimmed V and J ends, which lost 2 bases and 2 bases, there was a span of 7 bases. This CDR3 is CASSYVRAYEQYF. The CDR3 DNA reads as TGTGCCAGCAGTTACGTCCGAGCCTACGAGCAGTACTTC.

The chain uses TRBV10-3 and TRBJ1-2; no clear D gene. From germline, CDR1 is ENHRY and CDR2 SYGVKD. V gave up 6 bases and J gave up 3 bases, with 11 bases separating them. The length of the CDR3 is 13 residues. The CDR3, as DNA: TGTGCCATCAGCCTAACAACCTACTATGGCTACACCTTC. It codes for CAISLTTYYGYTF.

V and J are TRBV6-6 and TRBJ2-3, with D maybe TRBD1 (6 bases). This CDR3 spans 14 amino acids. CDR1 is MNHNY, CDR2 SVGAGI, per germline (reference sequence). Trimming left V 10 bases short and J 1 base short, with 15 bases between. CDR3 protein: CATARGGGTDTQYF. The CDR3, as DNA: TGTGCCACCGCCCGAGGGGGAGGCACAGATACGCAGTATTTT.

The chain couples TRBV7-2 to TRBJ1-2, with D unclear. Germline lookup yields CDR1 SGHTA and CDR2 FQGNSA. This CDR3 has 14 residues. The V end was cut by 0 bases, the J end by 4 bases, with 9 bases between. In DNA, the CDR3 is TGTGCCAGCAGCTTAGCGGAATCAGGCTATGGCTACACCTTC. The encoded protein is CASSLAESGYGYTF.

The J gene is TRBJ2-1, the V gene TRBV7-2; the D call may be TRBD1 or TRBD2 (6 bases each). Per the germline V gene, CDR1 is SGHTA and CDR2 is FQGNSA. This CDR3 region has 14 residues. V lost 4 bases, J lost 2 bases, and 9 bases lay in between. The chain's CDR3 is CASSWRGAYNEQFF. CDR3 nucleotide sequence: TGTGCCAGCAGCTGGAGGGGGGCCTACAATGAGCAGTTCTTC. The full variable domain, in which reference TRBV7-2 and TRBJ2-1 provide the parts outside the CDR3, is GAGVSQSPSNKVTEKGKDVELRCDPISGHTALYWYRQSLGQGLEFLIYFQGNSAPDKSGLPSDRFSAERTGGSVSTLTIQRTQQEDSAVYLCASSWRGAYNEQFFGPGTRLTVL.